The rows below give T cell receptor beta chains drawn from one sample of a study of identical twins. In TCRdb, the 5' RACE reads were re-called with MiXCR into one record per CDR3 protein. Of more than 400,000 distinct CDR3 sequences detected, about 15% appear once; the ten largest clones hold less than 0.5%. This sample also appeared in a second study, on yellow fever vaccine responses in identical twins.

Sequenced material: CD4+ T cells sorted from blood. The receptors stem from a woman aged 18-29 years in good health. Each CDR3 is given with its conserved first and last residue. D genes are given only for firm matches. Not every row has a clone size; where given, it reads once, few, many or a size class.

j_call d_call clone_size v_call cdr3_nt cdr3_aa
TRBJ2-5 TRBD2 few TRBV5-6 TGTGCCAGCAGCCAGCGGGAGGGCCTCTGGGAGACCCAGTACTTC CASSQREGLWETQYF
TRBJ2-5 TRBD2 many TRBV5-1 TGCGCCAGCAGCTCAAGCCCATTTCCGGGGGGACAAGAGACCCAGTACTTC CASSSSPFPGGQETQYF
TRBJ2-1 TRBD2 many TRBV11-2 TGTGCCAGCAGCTTAGCGGGAGGGCCTAACAATGAGCAGTTCTTC CASSLAGGPNNEQFF
TRBJ2-3 TRBD2 many TRBV4-1 TGCGCCAGCAGCCGAAGGACTAGCGGGGGGGTCACAGATACGCAGTATTTT CASSRRTSGGVTDTQYF
TRBJ1-6 . . TRBV11-2 TGTGCCACCCAGCCGCAACATAATTCACCCCTCCACTTT CATQPQHNSPLHF
TRBJ1-1 . few TRBV5-1 TGCGCCAGCAGCCCCAGTGTATCATCGAACACTGAAGCTTTCTTT CASSPSVSSNTEAFF
TRBJ2-6 TRBD2 . TRBV27 TGTGCCAGCAGTTCTGGACTAGCGGGTGTTCCTGGGGCCAACGTCCTGACTTTC CASSSGLAGVPGANVLTF
TRBJ2-3 . . TRBV7-7 TGTGCCAGCAGCCGGGACACCCGAGATACGCAGTATTTT CASSRDTRDTQYF
TRBJ1-5 . few TRBV2 TGTGCCAGCAGTGTTGGCCAGGCCAATCAGCCCCAGCATTTT CASSVGQANQPQHF
TRBJ2-1 . few TRBV12-3/TRBV12-4 TGTGCCAGCCGATTTGGCGACCTAAGCTCCTACAATGAGCAGTTCTTC CASRFGDLSSYNEQFF
TRBJ2-7 . . TRBV5-1 TGCGCCAGCAGCTTGAGGGCAGAAGAATACTACGAGCAGTACTTC CASSLRAEEYYEQYF
TRBJ2-7 . . TRBV19 TGTGCCAGTAGTTCAGTGGCAGGGGTAGCCTACGAGCAGTACTTC CASSSVAGVAYEQYF
TRBJ2-7 TRBD1 . TRBV11-3 TGTGCCAGCAGCCTCGGGACAGGGTTAGAGGAGCAGTACTTC CASSLGTGLEEQYF
TRBJ2-7 TRBD2 few TRBV6-1 TGTGCCAGCAGGAAGCGGGAGGGAACCCACGAGCAGTACTTC CASRKREGTHEQYF
TRBJ2-7 TRBD2 once TRBV2 TGTGCCTGCAGTTTAAAAGGGACTAGCGGGAGTTACTCCTACGAGCAGTACTTC CACSLKGTSGSYSYEQYF
TRBJ2-6 . many TRBV28 TGTGCCAGCGAGGCCCCTGGGGCCAACGTCCTGACTTTC CASEAPGANVLTF
TRBJ1-1 . many TRBV20-1 TGCAGTGCAGTACAGGGGAACACTGAAGCTTTCTTT CSAVQGNTEAFF
TRBJ2-4 . few TRBV7-3 TGTGCCAGCAGCCCCTCGGCCGGGGGCATTCAGTACTTC CASSPSAGGIQYF
TRBJ2-4 TRBD2 few TRBV20-1 TGCAGTGCTAGAGATCTAGCGGGGAAGGTGAACATTCAGTACTTC CSARDLAGKVNIQYF
TRBJ2-3 TRBD2 few TRBV28 TGTGCCAGCAGTTTGCAGGGCGGGGGGGATACGCAGTATTTT CASSLQGGGDTQYF
TRBJ1-1 TRBD1 . TRBV7-9 TGTGCCAGCAGCTCCGGGACAGAATACACTGAAGCTTTCTTT CASSSGTEYTEAFF
TRBJ2-5 . few TRBV12-3/TRBV12-4 TGTGCCAGCGGGTCGAGGGAGACCCAGTACTTC CASGSRETQYF
TRBJ2-1 . . TRBV5-1 TGCGCCAGCAGCCCCCGAGGGCCAGGGTTTGGGGACAATGAGCAGTTCTTC CASSPRGPGFGDNEQFF
TRBJ2-5 . . TRBV12-3/TRBV12-4 TGTGCCAGCAGTTTAGCCAGGTGGACCCAGTACTTC CASSLARWTQYF
TRBJ2-5 . . TRBV7-9 TGTGCCAGCAGCTTAGGTGTTAGCGAGGGGAGCCAAGAGACCCAGTACTTC CASSLGVSEGSQETQYF
TRBJ2-2 TRBD1 . TRBV7-6 TGTGCCAGCAGCTTAACTCCCACGTCTAATGACAGGGCCGGGGAGCTGTTTTTT CASSLTPTSNDRAGELFF
TRBJ2-2 . many TRBV5-1 TGCGCCAGCAGCTTTTCCCAGGGCACCGGGGAGCTGTTTTTT CASSFSQGTGELFF
TRBJ2-5 TRBD2 . TRBV3-1 TGTGCCAGCAGCTACCCTGGCACTAGCGGGACCATAAACCAAGAGACCCAGTACTTC CASSYPGTSGTINQETQYF
TRBJ2-5 . once TRBV12-3/TRBV12-4 TGTGCCAGCAGTTTTAGGGGGACTCCACGATTAGAGACCCAGTACTTC CASSFRGTPRLETQYF
TRBJ1-2 . few TRBV7-8 TGTGCCAGCAGCCTCGGACCGGACTATGGCTACACCTTC CASSLGPDYGYTF
TRBJ2-1 TRBD2 . TRBV5-7 TGTGCCAGCAGCGCCAAGAGTAGCGGGGGTTACAATGAGCAGTTCTTC CASSAKSSGGYNEQFF
TRBJ2-5 TRBD2 . TRBV7-2 TGTGCCAGCAGCTTATTGCCTAGCGGAGCTCAAGAGACCCAGTACTTC CASSLLPSGAQETQYF
TRBJ2-3 . . TRBV9 TGTGCCAGCAGCGTCCTAGCGGATACGCAGTATTTT CASSVLADTQYF
TRBJ2-5 TRBD1 . TRBV29-1 TGCAGCGTTGGGGAGGACAGGGCGATTCAAGAGACCCAGTACTTC CSVGEDRAIQETQYF
TRBJ1-4 . . TRBV10-3 TGTGCCACGAAATCGGGGGAAAAACTGTTTTTT CATKSGEKLFF
TRBJ2-1 . many TRBV7-8 TGTGCCAGCAGCTTAGGTGTCCCTGAGCAGTTCTTC CASSLGVPEQFF